The next 32 T cell receptor beta chains were all read from a single sample in a study of Graves' ophthalmopathy and Graves' hyperthyroidism (dated by TCRdb to 2017 to 2018). Sequencer: Illumina HiSeq 2000. For repertoire sequencing, the TCR beta CDR3 regions were amplified from RNA transcripts. The first round of RT-PCR was done with HTBI primers and the Qiagen OneStep RT-PCR kit, and was followed by a second round of multiplex PCR, then size selection and purification. Using fastp at Q25 and MiXCR, TCRdb reprocessed the public reads and kept productive beta chains. Entries that share a CDR3 protein sequence are merged under the most common genes and DNA. The sample records hundreds of thousands of distinct CDR3 sequences, approximately 22% of which are singletons. The ten largest clones represent around 6.5% of the sample. The sample taken for sequencing was peripheral blood. Receptors were obtained from a woman aged 18-35 years with stable Graves' hyperthyroidism. Some clones in this sample may be carry-over from other donors' samples. Donor details come from another sample of the same person, matched by shared clones.

This clonotype has only one observation. CDR3 nucleotide sequence: TGCAGTGCTATCCAAGTACTAGCGGGATTCTCCTACGAGCAGTACTTC. Translated, it gives CSAIQVLAGFSYEQYF. The chain uses TRBV20-1 and TRBJ2-7; TRBD2 agrees at 10 bases. Per the germline V gene, CDR1 is DFQATT and CDR2 is SNEGSKA (reference sequence). The trim removed 4 bases at V and 0 bases at J, leaving 9 bases unmatched. The CDR3 runs 16 residues.

Many counts were recorded for this clonotype. The chain uses TRBV24-1 and TRBJ1-1; D remains ambiguous. The germline CDR1 and CDR2 sequences are KGHDR and SFDVKD. This CDR3 spans 15 amino acids. The V end lost 2 bases, the J end lost 1 base, and 10 bases lay between the germline ends. This CDR3 reads CATSDSRRTNTEAFF. CDR3 DNA sequence: TGTGCCACCAGTGATTCTCGCAGAACGAACACTGAAGCTTTCTTT.

The chain carries TRBV30 and TRBJ2-5, with D perhaps TRBD1 or TRBD2 (5 bases each). Trimming stripped 4 bases from V and 1 base from J, with 7 bases between. CDR1 and CDR2 (germline): GTSNPN, SVGIG (reference sequence). The CDR3 covers 12 residues. In DNA, the CDR3 is TGTGCCTGGACAGGGACCCAAGAGACCCAGTACTTC. Its protein is CAWTGTQETQYF.

This clonotype came up a few times. This rearrangement joins TRBV6-5 to TRBJ1-1, with unresolved D. The length of the CDR3 is 13 residues. V was clipped by 5 bases and J by 4 bases, with 11 bases between them. Germline V gives CDR1 MNHEY, CDR2 SVGAGI. The CDR3 DNA reads as TGTGCCAGCAGTAACCTGGAAGGCACTGAAGCTTTCTTT. This sequence encodes CASSNLEGTEAFF.

This clonotype was seen ten or more times. This chain connects TRBV24-1 to TRBJ2-5; D possibly matches TRBD1 or TRBD2 (6 bases each). With 3 bases removed from V and 0 bases from J, the gap between germline ends came to 7 bases. CDR1 and CDR2 (germline): KGHDR, SFDVKD. CDR3 length: 14 residues. CDR3 bases: TGTGCCACCAGTGATAGGGGGGACCAAGAGACCCAGTACTTC. Residues: CATSDRGDQETQYF.

This clonotype appeared a few times. The rearrangement uses TRBV11-2 and TRBJ2-2; 8 bases are shared with TRBD2. The CDR3 covers 17 residues. Germline CDR1 reads SGHAT; CDR2 reads FQNNGV. The J segment lost 1 base and the V segment lost 4 bases, leaving 8 bases of the junction unmatched. CDR3 sequence reads: CASSSRGGTRNTGELFF. CDR3 nucleotides: TGTGCCAGCAGCTCCCGGGGTGGGACTAGGAACACCGGGGAGCTGTTTTTT.

This clonotype was recorded many times. Written as DNA, the CDR3 is TGTGCCAGCAGCCGGGATTGGGTCGCGGGAGTCTACGAGCAGTACTTC. The encoded protein is CASSRDWVAGVYEQYF. The J gene is TRBJ2-7, the V gene TRBV14; 7 bases match TRBD2. The CDR3 length is 16 residues. The ends lost 4 bases at V and 3 bases at J; junction bases unmatched: 12. Germline V CDR1 and CDR2: SGHDN, FVKESK.

The sample holds a few counts of this clonotype. The chain couples TRBV20-1 to TRBJ1-5; possible D gene TRBD1, 5 bases. Trimming took off 1 base at V and 6 bases at J, with 16 bases between the two ends. Germline values: CDR1 DFQATT, CDR2 SNEGSKA (reference sequence). This CDR3 comprises 15 residues. CDR3 in amino acids: CSARAGLQGRQPQHF. As DNA, the CDR3 is TGCAGTGCTAGAGCGGGACTCCAAGGGCGTCAGCCCCAGCATTTT.

There are a few counts of this clonotype. The chain carries TRBV12-3 or TRBV12-4 and TRBJ1-1, with TRBD1 as a possible D gene (5 bases). V shed 6 bases and J shed 5 bases, with 16 bases lying between them. The CDR3 extends over 14 amino acids. CDR3 nucleotides: TGTGCCAGCAGAGGAGGAGCAGGGAGGACTGAAGCTTTCTTT. Protein product: CASRGGAGRTEAFF.

For this clonotype: At one boundary the junction diverges from the germline segment, which might be a read error. The J gene is TRBJ1-2, the V gene TRBV29-1; 8 bases are a match to TRBD1. The germline gives CDR1 SQVTM, CDR2 ANQGSEA. The CDR3 covers 15 residues. The CDR3 here is CSVGAGQASNCGYTF. The DNA of the CDR3 is TGCAGCGTTGGCGCGGGACAGGCCTCTAACTGTGGCTACACCTTC.

This clonotype was recorded at least ten times. This chain uses TRBV2 with TRBJ1-6; D is uncertain. The CDR3 is made up of 16 amino acids. Trimming removed 4 bases from V and 0 bases from J, with 10 bases in between. Germline CDR1 reads SNHLY; CDR2 reads FYNNEI. CDR3 DNA sequence: TGTGCCAGCAGTGCTACAGAGAGCTCCTATAATTCACCCCTCCACTTT. It codes for CASSATESSYNSPLHF.

This clonotype was observed many times. V is TRBV27 and J is TRBJ2-7; 9 nucleotides match TRBD2. In germline, CDR1 is MNHEY, CDR2 SMNVEV (reference sequence). J lost 4 bases, V lost 6 bases, and 7 bases had no gene match. CDR3 length: 14 amino acids. The CDR3 protein is CASRTGLAGYEQYF. In DNA, the CDR3 is TGTGCCAGCAGAACCGGGCTAGCGGGGTACGAGCAGTACTTC.

V and J are TRBV6-1 and TRBJ2-5; D might be TRBD2 (5 bases). The CDR3 extends over 14 amino acids. Trimming took 5 bases from V and 5 from J, leaving 15 bases between them. In germline, CDR1 is MNHNS, CDR2 SASEGT. The CDR3, as DNA: TGTGCCAGCAGTCCTCGGGGTGGCCTCGAGACCCAGTACTTC. Amino acid sequence: CASSPRGGLETQYF.

This clonotype was detected ten times or more. CDR3 nucleotides: TGCAGTGCTAGTGTCGGGGTCGGCTATGGCTACACCTTC. The encoded protein is CSASVGVGYGYTF. The chain uses TRBV20-1 and TRBJ1-2; no definite D call. CDR1 is DFQATT and CDR2 is SNEGSKA in the germline V gene (reference sequence). V was trimmed by 3 bases and J by 4 bases, leaving 12 bases between them. The CDR3 has 13 amino acids.

This clonotype was picked up many times. The CDR3 DNA follows: TGTGCCAGCAGCCCTAATCCCGGGACAGCCAATTCACCCCTCCACTTT. Translating it yields CASSPNPGTANSPLHF. The genes are TRBV11-2 and TRBJ1-6; 7 bases agree with TRBD1. Germline lookup yields CDR1 SGHAT and CDR2 FQNNGV. V trimming: 5 bases; J trimming: 7 bases; junction bases outside the gene matches: 11. The CDR3 runs to 16 residues.

This clonotype occurred many times. This chain joins TRBV6-1 and TRBJ2-5; 12 bases match TRBD2. Germline V CDR1 and CDR2: MNHNS, SASEGT. V shed 5 bases and J 5 bases; nucleotides not matched to a gene: 9. CDR3 length: 16 residues. This CDR3 reads CASSPGLAGPWETQYF. The CDR3 DNA reads TGTGCCAGCAGTCCCGGACTAGCGGGGCCCTGGGAGACCCAGTACTTC.

This chain links TRBV9 with TRBJ2-2; TRBD2 might be the D (6 bases). From germline, CDR1 is SGDLS and CDR2 YYNGEE. CDR3 length equals 15 residues. Trimming left V 6 bases short and J 0 bases short, with 12 bases between. The CDR3 DNA reads TGTGCCAGCAACCCGGGGGAGTCGAACACCGGGGAGCTGTTTTTT. This gives the protein CASNPGESNTGELFF.

CDR3 sequence: CASIYPPLLHTEAFF. CDR3 sequence (DNA): TGTGCCAGCATATATCCCCCCCTTCTCCACACTGAAGCTTTCTTT. This chain links TRBV27 with TRBJ1-1; unclear D gene. Germline CDR1 MNHEY, CDR2 SMNVEV (reference sequence). This CDR3 contains 15 residues. V lost 7 bases to trimming and J lost 3 bases, with 18 bases between them.

This clonotype was seen at least ten times. The chain joins TRBV7-2 to TRBJ2-7; no reliable D call. CDR1 SGHTA and CDR2 FQGNSA come from the germline V gene. Trimming took 1 base from V and 3 from J, leaving 10 bases between them. The CDR3 is 14 amino acids. DNA for the CDR3: TGTGCCAGCAGCTTAGACGGGCTGGTCTACGAGCAGTACTTC. Translation gives CASSLDGLVYEQYF.

This clonotype appeared many times. The J gene is TRBJ1-1, the V gene TRBV5-1; TRBD1 might be the D (5 bases). The germline gives CDR1 SGHRS, CDR2 YFSETQ. The length of the CDR3 is 14 residues. Trimming left V 4 bases short and J 3 bases short, with 13 bases between. CDR3 in DNA: TGCGCCAGCAGCCCGGGACTTCAGGACACTGAAGCTTTCTTT. Its translation: CASSPGLQDTEAFF.

Ten or more counts support this clonotype. This may be a read error, as it is one base from a much larger clone. The V call is TRBV27, the J call TRBJ2-5, with 7 bases matching TRBD1. Unmatched junction bases numbered 3, after V lost 6 bases and J lost 2 bases. The CDR3 has 13 amino acids. Germline V gene data show CDR1 as MNHEY and CDR2 as SMNVEV (reference sequence). CDR3 DNA: TGTGCCAGCAGCGCGACAGGGCAAGAGACCCAGTACTTC. This sequence encodes CASSATGQETQYF.

This clonotype was counted only a few times. DNA of the CDR3: TGCGCCAGCAGCTTGGCCCGGCAGCAAGAGACCCAGTACTTC. Translated, it gives CASSLARQQETQYF. V usage is TRBV5-1 and J usage is TRBJ2-5; D ambiguous. The V gene's germline CDR1 is SGHRS and CDR2 YFSETQ. Trimming cost V 0 bases and J 2 bases, with 8 bases left between them. This CDR3 spans 14 amino acids.

This clonotype appeared once. The chain has TRBV29-1 and TRBJ1-5, with D unclear. The CDR3 is 14 amino acids. From germline, CDR1 is SQVTM and CDR2 ANQGSEA. The V gene lost 4 bases and the J gene lost 0 bases, with 10 bases spanning the gap. CDR3 in DNA: TGCAGCGTTGCCTCAGGAAATAGCAATCAGCCCCAGCATTTT. Translating gives CSVASGNSNQPQHF. The whole variable domain, filled in from reference TRBV29-1 and TRBJ1-5, reads SAVISQKPSRDICQRGTSLTIQCQVDSQVTMMFWYRQQPGQSLTLIATANQGSEATYESGFVIDKFPISRPNLTFSTLTVSNMSPEDSSIYLCSVASGNSNQPQHFGDGTRLSIL.

This clonotype was observed at least ten times. This chain connects TRBV2 to TRBJ1-1; D remains ambiguous. V was clipped by 6 bases and J by 7 bases, with 12 bases between them. CDR1 is SNHLY, CDR2 FYNNEI, per germline. The CDR3 is made up of 12 amino acids. CDR3 sequence: CASRAEYFEAFF. The CDR3, as DNA: TGTGCCAGCAGGGCAGAGTATTTTGAAGCTTTCTTT.

This clonotype was observed a handful of times. A read error may explain this, as a much larger clone is one base away. Because the CDR3 is missing its conserved closing phenylalanine or tryptophan, this is likely a read error. The chain has TRBV19 and TRBJ1-1; no reliable D call. CDR1 is LNHDA, CDR2 SQIVND, per germline (reference sequence). The CDR3 contains 12 residues. The ends were cut back, 6 bases at V and 6 bases at J, with 11 bases in the middle. This CDR3 is CASSPWASEAFL. The DNA of the CDR3 is TGTGCCAGTAGCCCCTGGGCCTCTGAAGCTTTCCTT.

This clonotype occurred many times. The chain uses TRBV13 and TRBJ1-1, with D uncertain. The germline CDR1 and CDR2 sequences are PRHDT and FYEKMQ (reference sequence). This CDR3 region has 12 residues. Trimming stripped 0 bases from V and 12 bases from J, with 11 bases between. The CDR3 DNA is TGTGCCAGCAGCTTAGGCACCCGCATCCCTTTCTTT. This codes for CASSLGTRIPFF.

V gene TRBV19 combines with J gene TRBJ1-2, with D possibly TRBD1 on 6 matching bases. Germline assignment: CDR1 LNHDA and CDR2 SQIVND (reference sequence). The CDR3 loop spans 15 amino acids. Trimming left V 7 bases short and J 0 bases short, with 15 bases between. The CDR3 DNA is TGTGCCAGTACAGGTGCAGGGGCTCCTAACTATGGCTACACCTTC. This translates into CASTGAGAPNYGYTF.

The chain carries TRBV27 and TRBJ1-1; D possibly corresponds to TRBD1 (5 bases). V was shortened by 2 bases and J by 1 base, with 11 bases between the two germline ends. The CDR3 spans 15 residues. The V gene's germline CDR1 is MNHEY and CDR2 SMNVEV (reference sequence). This CDR3 is CASSLRVRGNTEAFF. CDR3 DNA: TGTGCCAGCAGTTTACGGGTGAGGGGGAACACTGAAGCTTTCTTT.

This clonotype was picked up many times. J is TRBJ2-7 and V is TRBV20-1, with 7 positions matching TRBD1. V shed 3 bases and J 5 bases; nucleotides not matched to a gene: 13. Germline CDR1 and CDR2: DFQATT and SNEGSKA (reference sequence). The CDR3 runs 15 residues. The CDR3 DNA sequence: TGCAGTGCTAGGGGGAGCAGGGGGAATTGGGACGAGCAGTACTTC. Its protein is CSARGSRGNWDEQYF.

This clonotype showed up many times. J is TRBJ2-5 and V is TRBV6-1; D remains unclear. The germline V gene encodes CDR1 MNHNS and CDR2 SASEGT. V was cut by 5 bases and J by 0 bases, with 1 base left in between. The CDR3 extends over 11 amino acids. CDR3 nucleotides: TGTGCCAGCAGTAACCAAGAGACCCAGTACTTC. The encoded protein is CASSNQETQYF.

Many counts were recorded for this clonotype. The chain is built from TRBV5-1 and TRBJ2-5; TRBD2 aligns across 10 bases. The germline V gene has CDR1 SGHRS and CDR2 YFSETQ. The CDR3 covers 15 residues. V lost 1 base to trimming and J lost 4 bases; unmatched junction nucleotides: 4. Here the CDR3 DNA reads TGCGCCAGCAGCTTGAGCGGGAGGGCAAGAGAGACCCAGTACTTC. Protein product: CASSLSGRARETQYF.

J is TRBJ1-5 and V is TRBV4-1; 7 bases agree with TRBD1. CDR3 size: 15 residues. Per the germline V gene, CDR1 is MGHRA and CDR2 is YSYEKL. V trimming: 0 bases; J trimming: 1 base; junction bases outside the gene matches: 0. CDR3 loop: CASSQEQGSNQPQHF. DNA of the CDR3: TGCGCCAGCAGCCAAGAACAGGGGAGCAATCAGCCCCAGCATTTT.